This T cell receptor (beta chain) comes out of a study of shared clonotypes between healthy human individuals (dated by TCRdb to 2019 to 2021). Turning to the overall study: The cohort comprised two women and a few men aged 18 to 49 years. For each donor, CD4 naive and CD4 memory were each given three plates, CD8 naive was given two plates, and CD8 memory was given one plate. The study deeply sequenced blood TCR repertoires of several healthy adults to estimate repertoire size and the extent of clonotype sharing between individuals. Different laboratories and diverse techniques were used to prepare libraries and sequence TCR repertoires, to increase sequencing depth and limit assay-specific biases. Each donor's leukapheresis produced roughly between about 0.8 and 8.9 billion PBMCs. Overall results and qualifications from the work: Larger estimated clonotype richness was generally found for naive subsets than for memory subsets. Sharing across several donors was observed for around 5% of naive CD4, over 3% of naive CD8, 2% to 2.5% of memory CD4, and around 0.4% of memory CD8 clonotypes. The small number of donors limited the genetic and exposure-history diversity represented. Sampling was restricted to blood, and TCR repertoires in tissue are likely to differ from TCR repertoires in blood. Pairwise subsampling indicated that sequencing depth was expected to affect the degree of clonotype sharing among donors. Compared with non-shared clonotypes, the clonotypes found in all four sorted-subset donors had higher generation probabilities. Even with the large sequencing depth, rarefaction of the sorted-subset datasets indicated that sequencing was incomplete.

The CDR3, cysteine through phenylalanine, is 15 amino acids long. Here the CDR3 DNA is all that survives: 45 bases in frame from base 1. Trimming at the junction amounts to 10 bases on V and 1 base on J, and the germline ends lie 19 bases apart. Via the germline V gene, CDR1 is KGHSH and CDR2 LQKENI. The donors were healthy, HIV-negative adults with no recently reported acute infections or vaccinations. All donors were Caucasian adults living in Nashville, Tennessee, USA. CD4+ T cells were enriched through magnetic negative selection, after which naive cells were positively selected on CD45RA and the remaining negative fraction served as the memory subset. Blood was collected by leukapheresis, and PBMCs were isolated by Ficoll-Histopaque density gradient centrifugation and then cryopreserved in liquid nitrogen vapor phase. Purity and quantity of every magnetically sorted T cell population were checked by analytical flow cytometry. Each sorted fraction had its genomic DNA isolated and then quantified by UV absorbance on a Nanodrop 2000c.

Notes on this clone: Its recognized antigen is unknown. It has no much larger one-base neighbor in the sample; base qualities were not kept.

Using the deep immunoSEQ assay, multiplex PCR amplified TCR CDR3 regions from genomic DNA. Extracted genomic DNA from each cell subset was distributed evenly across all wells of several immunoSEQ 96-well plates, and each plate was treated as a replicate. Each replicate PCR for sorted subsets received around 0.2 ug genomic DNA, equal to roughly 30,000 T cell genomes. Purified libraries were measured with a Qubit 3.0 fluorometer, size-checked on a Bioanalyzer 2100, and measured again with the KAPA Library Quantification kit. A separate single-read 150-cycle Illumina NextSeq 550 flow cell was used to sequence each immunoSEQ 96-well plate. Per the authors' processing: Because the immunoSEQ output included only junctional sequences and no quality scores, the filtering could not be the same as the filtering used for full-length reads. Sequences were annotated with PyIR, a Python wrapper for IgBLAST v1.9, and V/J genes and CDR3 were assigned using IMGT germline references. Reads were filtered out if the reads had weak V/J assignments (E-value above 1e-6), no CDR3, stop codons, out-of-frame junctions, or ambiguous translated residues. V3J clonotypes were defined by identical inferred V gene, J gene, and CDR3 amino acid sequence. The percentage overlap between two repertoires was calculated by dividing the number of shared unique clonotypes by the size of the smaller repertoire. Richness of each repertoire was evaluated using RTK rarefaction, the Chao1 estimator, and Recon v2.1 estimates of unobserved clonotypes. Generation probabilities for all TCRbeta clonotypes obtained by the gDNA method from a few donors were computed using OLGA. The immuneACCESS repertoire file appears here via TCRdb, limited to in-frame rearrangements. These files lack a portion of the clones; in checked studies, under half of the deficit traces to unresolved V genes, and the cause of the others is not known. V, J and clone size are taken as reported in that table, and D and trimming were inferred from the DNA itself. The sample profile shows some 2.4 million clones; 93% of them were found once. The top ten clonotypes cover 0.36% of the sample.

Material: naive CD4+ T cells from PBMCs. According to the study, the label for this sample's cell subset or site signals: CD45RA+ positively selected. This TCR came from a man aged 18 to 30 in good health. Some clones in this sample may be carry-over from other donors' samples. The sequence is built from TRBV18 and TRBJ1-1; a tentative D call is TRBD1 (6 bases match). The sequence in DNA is TGTGCCACCCAATTGGGCGGGGGCCGGAACACTGAAGCTTTCTTT. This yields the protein CATQLGGGRNTEAFF.